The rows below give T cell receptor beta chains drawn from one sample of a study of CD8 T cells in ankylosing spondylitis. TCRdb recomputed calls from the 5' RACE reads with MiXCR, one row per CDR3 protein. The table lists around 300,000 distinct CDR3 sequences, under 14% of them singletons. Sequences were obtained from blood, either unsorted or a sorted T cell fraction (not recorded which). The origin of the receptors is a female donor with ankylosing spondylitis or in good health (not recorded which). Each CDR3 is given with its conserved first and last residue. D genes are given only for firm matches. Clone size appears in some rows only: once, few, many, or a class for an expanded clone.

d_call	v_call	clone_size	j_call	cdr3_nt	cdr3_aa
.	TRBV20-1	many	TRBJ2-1	TGCAGTGCTAGAGATTTTGGGACGGGTGAGCAGTTCTTC	CSARDFGTGEQFF
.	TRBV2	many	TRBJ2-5	TGTGCCAGCAGTGAAGCGACGGAGACCCAGTACTTC	CASSEATETQYF
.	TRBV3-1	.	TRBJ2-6	TGTGCCAGCAGCCAACGGGGCACCGGGGCCAACGTCCTGACTTTC	CASSQRGTGANVLTF
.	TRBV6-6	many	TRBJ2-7	TGTGCCAGCAGTAAGGACACCGGCGAGCAGTACTTC	CASSKDTGEQYF
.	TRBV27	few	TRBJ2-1	TGTGCCAGCAGTTCCGCCCGGGGTAGGAATGAGCAGTTCTTC	CASSSARGRNEQFF
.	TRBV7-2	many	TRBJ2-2	TGCGCCAGCAGCTTGGAGACCGGGGAGCTGTTTTTT	CASSLETGELFF
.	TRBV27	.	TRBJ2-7	TGTGCCAGCAGTTTATCTTCCCGCCAGGCCTACGAGCAGTACTTC	CASSLSSRQAYEQYF
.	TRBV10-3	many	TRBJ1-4	TGTGCCATCAGTGATGGACGGAAAGCAACTAATGAAAAACTGTTTTTT	CAISDGRKATNEKLFF
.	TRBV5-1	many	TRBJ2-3	TGCGCCAGCAGTTTCGGGCGGGTCACCACAGATACGCAGTATTTT	CASSFGRVTTDTQYF
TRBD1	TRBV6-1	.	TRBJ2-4	TGTGCCAGCAGTGCCGGACAGGGGCAAAACATTCAGTACTTC	CASSAGQGQNIQYF
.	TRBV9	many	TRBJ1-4	TGTGCCAGCAGCGTTGGGACGGCTAGTAATGAAAAACTGTTTTTT	CASSVGTASNEKLFF
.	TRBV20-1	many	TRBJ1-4	TGCAGTGCTCCCTGGCGGGAGGGTAATGAAAAACTGTTTTTT	CSAPWREGNEKLFF
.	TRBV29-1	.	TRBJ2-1	TGCAGCGTTGTAAAGAGGGGTTCCTACAATGAGCAGTTCTTC	CSVVKRGSYNEQFF
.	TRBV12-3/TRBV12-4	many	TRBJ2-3	TGTGCCAGCAGCCCCCGAGGGAATACGCAGTATTTT	CASSPRGNTQYF
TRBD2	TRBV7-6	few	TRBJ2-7	TGTGCCAGCAGCCCACAAGGGACTAGCGGCTCGCAGCAGTACTTC	CASSPQGTSGSQQYF
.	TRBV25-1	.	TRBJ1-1	TGTGCCACCCTGACGGTTGGCACTGAAGCTTTCTTT	CATLTVGTEAFF
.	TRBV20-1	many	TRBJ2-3	TGCAGTGCTAGAAAGGGCGCAGATACGCAGTATTTT	CSARKGADTQYF
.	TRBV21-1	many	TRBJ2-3	TGTGCCAGCAGCAAAGCGTCGACTAGCGGAACAAGCGATACGCAGTATTTT	CASSKASTSGTSDTQYF
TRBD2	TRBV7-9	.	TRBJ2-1	TGTGCCAGCCCGGGACTAGCGTCCTACAATGAGCAGTTCTTC	CASPGLASYNEQFF
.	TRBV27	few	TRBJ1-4	TGTGCCAGCACCGCCAGTAAGGATGAAAAACTGTTTTTT	CASTASKDEKLFF
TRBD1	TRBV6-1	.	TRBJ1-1	TGTGCCAGCAGTCCCCGACAGGGATACACTGAAGCTTTCTTT	CASSPRQGYTEAFF
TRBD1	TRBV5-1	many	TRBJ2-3	TGCGCCAGCAGCCTGGGGGACAGGGGCACAGATACGCAGTATTTT	CASSLGDRGTDTQYF
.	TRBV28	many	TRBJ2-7	TGTGCCAGCAGTTTAACAGGGAGAGGTCGAGAGCAGTACTTC	CASSLTGRGREQYF
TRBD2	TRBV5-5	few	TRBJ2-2	TGTGCCAGCAGCTCCCTACTAGCGGGAGGGACCGGGGAGCTGTTTTTT	CASSSLLAGGTGELFF
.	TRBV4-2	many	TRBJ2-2	TGTGCCAGCAGCCAAGCTGCAGGGGCGAACACCGGGGAGCTGTTTTTT	CASSQAAGANTGELFF
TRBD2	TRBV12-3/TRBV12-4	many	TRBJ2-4	TGTGCCAGCAGTTTCGGGGGGGGCCGGAACATTCAGTACTTC	CASSFGGGRNIQYF
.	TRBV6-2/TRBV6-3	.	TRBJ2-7	TGTGCCAGCAGTTACGCTTATTACGAGCAGTACTTC	CASSYAYYEQYF
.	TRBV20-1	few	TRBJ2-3	TGCAGTGCTAGCGGTTACCCTAGGGACACAGATACGCAGTATTTT	CSASGYPRDTDTQYF
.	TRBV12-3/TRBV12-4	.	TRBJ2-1	TGTGCCAGCAGTTTCGAACGGCAGAATGAGCAGTTCTTC	CASSFERQNEQFF
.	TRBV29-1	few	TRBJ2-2	TGCAGCGTAGGGTTTGGCGGGGAGCTGTTTTTT	CSVGFGGELFF
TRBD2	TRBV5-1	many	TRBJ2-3	TGCGCCAGCAGCTTTAGCGGGAGCGAGGATACGCAGTATTTT	CASSFSGSEDTQYF
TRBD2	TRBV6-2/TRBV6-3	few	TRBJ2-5	TGTGCCAGCAGTCCTGGGACTAGCGGAAAAGAGACCCAGTACTTC	CASSPGTSGKETQYF
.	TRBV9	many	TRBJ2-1	TGTGCCAGCAGCGCCAAAGATTCCCTAGCTTACAATGAGCAGTTCTTC	CASSAKDSLAYNEQFF
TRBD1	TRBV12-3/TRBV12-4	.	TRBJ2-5	TGTGCCAGCAAGGGACAGGGTGGACGAGAGACCCAGTACTTC	CASKGQGGRETQYF
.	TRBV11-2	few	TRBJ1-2	TGTGCCAGCAGCTTAGCGCCTGGGACCCATTATGGCTACACCTTC	CASSLAPGTHYGYTF
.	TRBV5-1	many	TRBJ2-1	TGCGCCAGCAGCCCCCTTTTAACAGGGAGCTCCTACAATGAGCAGTTCTTC	CASSPLLTGSSYNEQFF
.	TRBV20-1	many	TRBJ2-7	TGCAGTGCTAGAGGGCCCCCCTACGAGCAGTACTTC	CSARGPPYEQYF
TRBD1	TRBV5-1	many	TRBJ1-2	TGCGCCAGCAGCTTGGGGACAGGGGGCAACTATGGCTACACCTTC	CASSLGTGGNYGYTF
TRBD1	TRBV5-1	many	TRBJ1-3	TGCGCCAGCAGCTCCGGGACAGCAATTGGAAACACCATATATTTT	CASSSGTAIGNTIYF
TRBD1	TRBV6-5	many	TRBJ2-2	TGTGCCAGCAGTTACATCCAGGGGGAAACCGGGGAGCTGTTTTTT	CASSYIQGETGELFF
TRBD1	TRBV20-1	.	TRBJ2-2	TGCTGTGCTAGATTACCGGGACAGGGGAACACCGGGGAGCTGTTTTTT	CCARLPGQGNTGELFF
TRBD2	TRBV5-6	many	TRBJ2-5	TGTGCCAGCAGCTTGCCACTAGCGGGGACCCAGTACTTC	CASSLPLAGTQYF
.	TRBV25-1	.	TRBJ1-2	TGTGCCAGCAGAGATCCGGGGGAGAGCGGCTACACCTTC	CASRDPGESGYTF
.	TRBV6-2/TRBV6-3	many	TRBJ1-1	TGTGCCAGCAGTCAGGGTTCTGAAGCTTTCTTT	CASSQGSEAFF